These 27 T cell receptor beta chains came from one sample sequenced in a study of T cell responses to AZD1222 COVID-19 vaccine. The data were produced by immunoSEQ multiplex PCR, yet TCRdb's version contains in-frame clones alone and is incomplete. Of some 130,000 clones listed, approximately 94% are singletons. The specimen was peripheral blood, collected on day 0 of AZD1222 vaccination. The receptors stem from an adult in good health.

The chain joins TRBV5-1 to TRBJ1-3; D gene ambiguous. The CDR3 runs to 14 residues. V was clipped by 3 bases and J by 0 bases, with 7 bases between them. CDR1 and CDR2 from the germline V gene are SGHRS and YFSETQ. This chain's CDR3 is CASSWGSSGNTIYF. CDR3 DNA: TGCGCCAGCAGCTGGGGTAGCTCTGGAAACACCATATATTTT.

The V and J genes are TRBV3-1 (or the pseudogene TRBV3-2) and TRBJ2-7; D is ambiguous. The CDR3 sequence is 13 residues long. The germline gives CDR1 LGHDT, CDR2 YNNKEL (reference sequence). The V gene lost 4 bases and the J gene lost 0 bases, with 7 bases spanning the gap. The CDR3 bases are TGTGCCAGCAGCCTGGGCCGCTCCTACGAGCAGTACTTC. Translating gives CASSLGRSYEQYF.

This chain links TRBV6-6 with TRBJ2-5, with TRBD2 identical over 10 bases. V shed 5 bases, J shed 4 bases, and the junction held 13 bases outside the gene matches. The CDR3 sequence is 17 residues long. CDR1 and CDR2 from the germline V gene are MNHNY and SVGAGI (reference sequence). The CDR3 loop is CASSPEASGSRRETQYF. In nucleotides, the CDR3 is TGTGCCAGCAGTCCTGAGGCTAGCGGGAGTCGTAGAGAGACCCAGTACTTC.

The chain carries TRBV12-3 or TRBV12-4 and TRBJ2-7, with D possibly TRBD1 on 6 matching bases. The CDR3 consists of 13 residues. V lost 5 bases and J 4 bases, leaving 12 bases between the germline ends. The DNA of the CDR3 is TGTGCCAGCAGTCCAAAGCAGGGGTACGAGCAGTACTTC. As protein: CASSPKQGYEQYF.

In this sample, this clone turned up once. The rearrangement uses TRBV15 and TRBJ2-1; D might be TRBD2 (5 bases). The CDR3 length is 16 residues. Germline loops: CDR1 LNHNV, CDR2 YYDKDF (reference sequence). Trimming left V 0 bases short and J 4 bases short, with 13 bases between. CDR3 amino acids: CATSRDSSGSYNEQFF. The CDR3 region has the DNA TGTGCCACCAGCAGAGATTCCAGCGGATCTTACAATGAGCAGTTCTTC. Full variable domain (outside the CDR3, taken from reference TRBV15 and TRBJ2-1): DAMVIQNPRYQVTQFGKPVTLSCSQTLNHNVMYWYQQKSSQAPKLLFHYYDKDFNNEADTPDNFQSRRPNTSFCFLDIRSPGLGDTAMYLCATSRDSSGSYNEQFFGPGTRLTVL.

V is TRBV12-3 or TRBV12-4 and J is TRBJ1-2, with D perhaps TRBD1 (6 bases). Trimming took off 6 bases at V and 8 bases at J, with 13 bases between the two ends. The CDR3 covers 12 residues. The CDR3 here is CASSDRWLGYTF. Written as DNA, the CDR3 is TGTGCCAGCAGCGACAGGTGGCTAGGCTACACCTTC.

With respect to this clone: A read error may account for a junction end that differs from germline. The V and J genes are TRBV9 and TRBJ2-7, with unresolved D. The CDR3 sequence is 9 residues long. Per germline, CDR1 SGDLS and CDR2 YYNGEE. The CDR3 DNA follows: TGTGCCAGCAGCGTCCCGGGCACCTTC. Protein: CASSVPGTF. The variable domain in full, with the rest retrieved from reference TRBV9 and TRBJ2-7, is DSGVTQTPKHLITATGQRVTLRCSPRSGDLSVYWYQQSLDQGLQFLIQYYNGEERAKGNILERFSAQQFPDLHSELNLSSLELGDSALYFCASSVPGTFGPGTRLTVT.

This clone appeared once. The CDR3 DNA reads TGTGCCAGCAGCCAAGATGGGATTGGGGGTGGCTACACCTTC. This codes for CASSQDGIGGGYTF. The chain joins TRBV14 to TRBJ1-2, with D tentatively TRBD1 (5 bases). The CDR3 consists of 14 residues. Trimming took off 0 bases at V and 7 bases at J, with 12 bases between the two ends. The germline V gene has CDR1 SGHDN and CDR2 FVKESK.

The chain combines TRBV14 with TRBJ1-4; 7 nucleotides line up with TRBD1. Per germline, CDR1 SGHDN and CDR2 FVKESK. The junction had 3 bases not matched to a gene; V was cut back by 0 bases and J by 5 bases. CDR3 length equals 15 residues. The CDR3 nucleotides read TGTGCCAGCAGCCAAGAATGGACAGGAAATGAAAAACTGTTTTTT. Translation: CASSQEWTGNEKLFF.

This clone has only a few counts. The chain employs TRBV6-4 and TRBJ2-1, with 7 bases identical to TRBD2. CDR3 length: 14 amino acids. Germline loops: CDR1 MRHNA, CDR2 SNTAGT. With V trimmed by 6 bases and J by 10 bases, 12 bases remained unmatched. The DNA for the CDR3 is TGTGCCAGCAGATTCAACCCCAGTAGCGGGGAGCAGTTCTTC. It translates to CASRFNPSSGEQFF.

This sequence joins TRBV3-1 (or the pseudogene TRBV3-2) and TRBJ1-1; 7 bases map to TRBD1. This CDR3 spans 13 amino acids. V lost 4 bases and J lost 5; bases outside the gene matches: 4. The germline CDR1 and CDR2 sequences are LGHDT and YNNKEL (reference sequence). DNA for the CDR3: TGTGCCAGCAGCCCTTTGACAGGGACTGAAGCTTTCTTT. It is translated as CASSPLTGTEAFF.

The chain has TRBV7-9 and TRBJ1-5, with 8 positions matching TRBD1. From germline, CDR1 is SEHNR and CDR2 FQNEAQ (reference sequence). V gave up 3 bases and J gave up 7 bases; unmatched junction bases: 2. The CDR3 runs 13 residues. CDR3 protein: CASSLPGGQPQHF. The CDR3 DNA sequence: TGTGCCAGCAGCTTGCCAGGGGGCCAGCCCCAGCATTTT.

The CDR3 nucleotides are TGTGCCAGCAGTGAAGAGCAGGCTAGCGGACTCTACGAGCAGTACTTC. Translation: CASSEEQASGLYEQYF. This chain links TRBV6-1 with TRBJ2-7; 7 nucleotides align to TRBD2. There are 16 residues in the CDR3. V lost 1 base, J lost 3 bases, and 9 bases stayed unmatched. Germline lookup yields CDR1 MNHNS and CDR2 SASEGT.

This chain links TRBV28 with TRBJ1-2; D remains ambiguous. With 11 bases removed from V and 2 bases from J, the gap between germline ends came to 15 bases. The CDR3 is 13 residues long. The germline gives CDR1 MDHEN, CDR2 SYDVKM. CDR3 bases: TGTGCCTGCTGTTCAATCTCCAACTATGGCTACACCTTC. Amino acids: CACCSISNYGYTF.

This clone was counted once. The rearrangement joins TRBV12-3 or TRBV12-4 to TRBJ1-1; the D gene is possibly TRBD1 (5 bases). Trimming shortened V by 7 bases and J by 1 base, and 10 bases separated the two germline ends. This CDR3 has 13 amino acids. This CDR3 is CASISDTNTEAFF. Here the CDR3 DNA reads TGTGCCAGCATTTCGGACACGAACACTGAAGCTTTCTTT.

The V gene is TRBV2, the J gene TRBJ1-3, with D unclear. Trimming left V 3 bases short and J 0 bases short, with 12 bases between. The CDR3 has 16 amino acids. From germline, CDR1 is SNHLY and CDR2 FYNNEI. CDR3 in amino acids: CASSELASLSGNTIYF. The CDR3 bases are TGTGCCAGCAGTGAGTTAGCCAGCCTCTCTGGAAACACCATATATTTT.

The rearrangement links TRBV7-8 to TRBJ2-5, with TRBD2 identical over 15 bases. CDR1 SGHVS and CDR2 FQNEAQ come from the germline V gene. The CDR3 contains 16 residues. V lost 4 bases to trimming and J lost 2 bases; unmatched junction nucleotides: 2. CDR3 sequence (DNA): TGTGCCAGCAGCTCTGGACTAGCGGGAGGGCAAGAGACCCAGTACTTC. Translated: CASSSGLAGGQETQYF.

V is TRBV7-3 and J is TRBJ1-1; the D is unclear. Germline CDR1 and CDR2: SGHTA and FQGTGA. The CDR3 is 13 amino acids. With 5 bases removed from V and 1 base from J, the gap between germline ends came to 8 bases. The CDR3 protein is CASSPNKNTEAFF. The CDR3 nucleotides are TGTGCCAGCAGCCCGAATAAGAACACTGAAGCTTTCTTT.

The chain carries TRBV28 and TRBJ1-5, with 7 nucleotides matching TRBD1. Germline V gene data show CDR1 as MDHEN and CDR2 as SYDVKM. V was clipped by 5 bases and J by 0 bases; unmatched bases: 4. The CDR3 consists of 15 residues. The CDR3 nucleotides are TGTGCCAGCAGTAATCGACAGGGTAGCAATCAGCCCCAGCATTTT. Amino acids: CASSNRQGSNQPQHF.

The genes are TRBV28 and TRBJ2-1, with D possibly called TRBD1 or TRBD2 (5 bases each). This CDR3 region has 14 residues. V was pared by 7 bases and J by 9 bases, with 19 bases between. Germline V gene data show CDR1 as MDHEN and CDR2 as SYDVKM. The CDR3 bases are TGTGCCAGCACCCTGCCGGGGTCTGGGGGTGAGCAGTTCTTC. It yields the protein CASTLPGSGGEQFF. Full variable domain (missing parts from reference TRBV28 and TRBJ2-1): DVKVTQSSRYLVKRTGEKVFLECVQDMDHENMFWYRQDPGLGLRLIYFSYDVKMKEKGDIPEGYSVSREKKERFSLILESASTNQTSMYLCASTLPGSGGEQFFGPGTRLTVL.

The V call is TRBV10-1, the J call TRBJ2-5; a weak D match, TRBD2 (6 bases). V was trimmed by 5 bases and J by 1 base, leaving 11 bases between them. CDR1 is WNHNN, CDR2 SYGVQD, per germline (reference sequence). This CDR3 is built from 14 residues. CDR3 nucleotide sequence: TGCGCCAGCAGTAACCACGGGAGCCAAGAGACCCAGTACTTC. It yields the protein CASSNHGSQETQYF.

A single count supports this clone. The CDR3 loop is CASSMDSAYEQYF. The CDR3 region has the DNA TGCGCCAGCAGCATGGACAGTGCCTACGAGCAGTACTTC. The chain is built from TRBV5-1 and TRBJ2-7, with D perhaps matching TRBD1 (6 bases). This CDR3 has 13 residues. V was trimmed by 4 bases and J by 2 bases, leaving 10 bases between them. Germline V CDR1 and CDR2: SGHRS, YFSETQ.

The chain links TRBV28 to TRBJ2-1; 10 positions agree with TRBD2. Germline V gives CDR1 MDHEN, CDR2 SYDVKM. V lost 5 bases and J lost 7; bases outside the gene matches: 17. This CDR3 is 18 amino acids long. The chain's CDR3 is CASSPPGGWLAGVNEQFF. In DNA, the CDR3 is TGTGCCAGCAGTCCCCCGGGGGGGTGGCTAGCGGGAGTTAATGAGCAGTTCTTC. Supplemented by reference TRBV28 and TRBJ2-1, the full variable domain reads DVKVTQSSRYLVKRTGEKVFLECVQDMDHENMFWYRQDPGLGLRLIYFSYDVKMKEKGDIPEGYSVSREKKERFSLILESASTNQTSMYLCASSPPGGWLAGVNEQFFGPGTRLTVL.

The gene calls are TRBV6-2 or TRBV6-3 and TRBJ1-5; the match to TRBD1 covers 8 bases. Trimming removed 6 bases from V and 4 bases from J; junction bases left unmatched: 17. Per the germline V gene, CDR1 is MNHEY and CDR2 is SVGEGT. The length of the CDR3 is 18 residues. CDR3 amino acids: CASSGQGPRGLRNQPQHF. In DNA, the CDR3 is TGTGCCAGCAGCGGACAGGGCCCAAGAGGGCTCCGGAATCAGCCCCAGCATTTT.

The chain joins TRBV5-1 to TRBJ1-1; possibly TRBD1 for D (5 bases). V lost 0 bases to trimming and J lost 4 bases, with 16 bases between them. Per germline, CDR1 SGHRS and CDR2 YFSETQ. CDR3 length: 16 amino acids. The CDR3 DNA reads TGCGCCAGCAGCTTGGGAGGGCGGGGGAGGACCACTGAAGCTTTCTTT. Amino acids: CASSLGGRGRTTEAFF.

J is TRBJ2-7 and V is TRBV28, with D unclear. Germline V CDR1 and CDR2: MDHEN, SYDVKM. The CDR3 totals 13 residues. V gave up 10 bases and J gave up 0 bases, with 13 bases separating them. In nucleotides, the CDR3 is TGTGCCACGACTGGCAGTAGCTCCTACGAGCAGTACTTC. Translated, it gives CATTGSSSYEQYF.

The chain uses TRBV4-3 and TRBJ1-4; TRBD1 matches at 9 bases. Germline V gene sequence: CDR1 LGHNA, CDR2 YSLEER. V lost 3 bases and J lost 4; bases outside the gene matches: 6. The CDR3 totals 16 residues. CDR3 region: CASSQGQGPNNEKLFF. The CDR3 nucleotides read TGCGCCAGCAGCCAGGGACAGGGACCGAATAATGAAAAACTGTTTTTT.